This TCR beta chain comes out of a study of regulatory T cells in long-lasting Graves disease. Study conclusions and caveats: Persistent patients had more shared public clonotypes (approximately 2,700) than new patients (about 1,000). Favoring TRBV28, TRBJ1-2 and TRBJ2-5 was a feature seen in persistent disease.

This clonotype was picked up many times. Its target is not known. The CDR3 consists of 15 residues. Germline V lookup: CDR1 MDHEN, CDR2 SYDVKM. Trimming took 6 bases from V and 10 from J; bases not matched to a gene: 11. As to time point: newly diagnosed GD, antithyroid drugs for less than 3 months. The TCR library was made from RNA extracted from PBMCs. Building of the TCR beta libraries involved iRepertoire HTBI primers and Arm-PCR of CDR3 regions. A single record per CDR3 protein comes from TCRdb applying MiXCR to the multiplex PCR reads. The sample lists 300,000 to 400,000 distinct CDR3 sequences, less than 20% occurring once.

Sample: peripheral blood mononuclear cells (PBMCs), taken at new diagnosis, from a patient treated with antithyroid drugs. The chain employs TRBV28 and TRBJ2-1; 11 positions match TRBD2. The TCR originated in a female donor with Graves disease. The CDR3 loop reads CASRPIAGGPREQFF. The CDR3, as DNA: TGTGCCAGCAGGCCTATAGCGGGAGGGCCTCGGGAGCAGTTCTTC.